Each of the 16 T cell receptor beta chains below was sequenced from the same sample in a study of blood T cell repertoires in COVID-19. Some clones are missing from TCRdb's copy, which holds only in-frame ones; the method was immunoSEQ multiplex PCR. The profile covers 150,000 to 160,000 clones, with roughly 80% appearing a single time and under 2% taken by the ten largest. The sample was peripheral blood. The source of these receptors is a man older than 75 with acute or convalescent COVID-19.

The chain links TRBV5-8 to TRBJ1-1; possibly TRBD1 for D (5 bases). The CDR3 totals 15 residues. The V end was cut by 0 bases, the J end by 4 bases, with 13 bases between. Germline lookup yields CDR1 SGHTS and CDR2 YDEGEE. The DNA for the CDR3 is TGTGCCAGCAGCTTGGGGGGTGCGGGGGGCACTGAAGCTTTCTTT. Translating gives CASSLGGAGGTEAFF. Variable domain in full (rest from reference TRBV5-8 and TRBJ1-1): EAGVTQSPTHLIKTRGQQATLRCSPISGHTSVYWYQQALGLGLQFLLWYDEGEERNRGNFPPRFSGRQFPNYSSELNVNALELEDSALYLCASSLGGAGGTEAFFGQGTRLTVV.

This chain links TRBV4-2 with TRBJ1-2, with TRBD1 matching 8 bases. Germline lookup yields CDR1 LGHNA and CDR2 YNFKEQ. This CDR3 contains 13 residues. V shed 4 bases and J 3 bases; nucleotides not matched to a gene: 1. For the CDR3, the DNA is TGTGCCAGCAGCCGGGGACAGGACTATGGCTACACCTTC. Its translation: CASSRGQDYGYTF.

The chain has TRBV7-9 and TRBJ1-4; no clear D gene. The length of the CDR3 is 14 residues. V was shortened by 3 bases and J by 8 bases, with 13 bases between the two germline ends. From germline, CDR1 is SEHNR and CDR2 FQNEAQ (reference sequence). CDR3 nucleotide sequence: TGTGCCAGCAGCTTCCCGGCCAGGCCCGAAAAACTGTTTTTT. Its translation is CASSFPARPEKLFF.

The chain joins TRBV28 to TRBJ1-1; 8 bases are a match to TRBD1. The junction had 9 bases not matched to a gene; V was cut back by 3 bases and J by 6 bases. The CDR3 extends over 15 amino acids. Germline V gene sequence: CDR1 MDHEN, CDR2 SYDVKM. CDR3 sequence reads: CASSFSGQGSAEAFF. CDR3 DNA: TGTGCCAGCAGTTTTTCTGGACAGGGTTCGGCTGAAGCTTTCTTT.

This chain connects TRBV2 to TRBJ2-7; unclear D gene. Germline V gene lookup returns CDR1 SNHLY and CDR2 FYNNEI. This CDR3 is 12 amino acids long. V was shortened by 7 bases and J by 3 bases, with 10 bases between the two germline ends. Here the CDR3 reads CASTLAGYEQYV. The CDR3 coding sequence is TGTGCCAGCACTTTGGCAGGCTACGAGCAGTACGTC.

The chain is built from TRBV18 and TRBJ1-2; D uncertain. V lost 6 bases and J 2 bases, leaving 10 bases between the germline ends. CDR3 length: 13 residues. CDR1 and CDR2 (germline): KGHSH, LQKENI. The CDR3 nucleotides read TGTGCCAGCTCCGCGCCAGGCAACTATGGCTACACCTTC. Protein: CASSAPGNYGYTF.

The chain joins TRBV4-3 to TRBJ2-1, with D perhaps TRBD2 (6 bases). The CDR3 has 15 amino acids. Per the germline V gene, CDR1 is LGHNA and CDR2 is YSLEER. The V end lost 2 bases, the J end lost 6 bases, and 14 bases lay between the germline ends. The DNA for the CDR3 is TGCGCCAGCAGCCAAAATCCGTCCGGGGGCAATGAGCAGTTCTTC. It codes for CASSQNPSGGNEQFF.

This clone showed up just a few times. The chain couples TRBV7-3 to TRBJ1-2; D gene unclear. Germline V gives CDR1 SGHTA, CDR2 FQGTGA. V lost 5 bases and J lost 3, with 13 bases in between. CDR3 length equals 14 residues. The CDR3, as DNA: TGTGCCAGCAGCCCAGGAGGGCAGGACTATGGCTACACCTTC. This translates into CASSPGGQDYGYTF.

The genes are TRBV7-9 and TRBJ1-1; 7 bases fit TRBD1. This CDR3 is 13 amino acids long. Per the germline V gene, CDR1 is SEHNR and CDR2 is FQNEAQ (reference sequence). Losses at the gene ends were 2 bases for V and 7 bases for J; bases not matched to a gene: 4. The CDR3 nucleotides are TGTGCCAGCAGCTTAACAGGGGAGGTTGAAGCTTTCTTT. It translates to CASSLTGEVEAFF.

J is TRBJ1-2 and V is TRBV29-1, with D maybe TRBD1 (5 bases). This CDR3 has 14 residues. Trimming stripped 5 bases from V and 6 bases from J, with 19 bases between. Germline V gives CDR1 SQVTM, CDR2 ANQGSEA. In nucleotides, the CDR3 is TGCAGCGTTCAACCTCGGGGGGGGATGGATGGCTACACCTTC. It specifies CSVQPRGGMDGYTF.

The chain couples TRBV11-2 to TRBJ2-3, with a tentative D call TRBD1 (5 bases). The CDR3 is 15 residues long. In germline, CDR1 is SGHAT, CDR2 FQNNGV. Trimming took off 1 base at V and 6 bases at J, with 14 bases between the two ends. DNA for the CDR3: TGTGCCAGCAGCTTAGGGAAGCTACCAGGGGATACGCAGTATTTT. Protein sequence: CASSLGKLPGDTQYF.

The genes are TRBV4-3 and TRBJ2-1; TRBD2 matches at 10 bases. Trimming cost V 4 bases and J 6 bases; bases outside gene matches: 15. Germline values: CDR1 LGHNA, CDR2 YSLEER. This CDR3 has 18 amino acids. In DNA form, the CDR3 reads TGCGCCAGCAGCCGGGTTTATCCCCCGCAGCGGGGGGGCAATGAGCAGTTCTTC. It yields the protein CASSRVYPPQRGGNEQFF.

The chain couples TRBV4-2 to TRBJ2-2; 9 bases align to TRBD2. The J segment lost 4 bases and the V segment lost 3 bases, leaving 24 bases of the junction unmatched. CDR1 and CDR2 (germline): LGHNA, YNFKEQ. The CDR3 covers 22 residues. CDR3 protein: CASSQAQGFGSKGAGGTGELFF. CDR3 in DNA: TGTGCCAGCAGCCAGGCCCAAGGTTTCGGGTCCAAGGGAGCGGGGGGCACCGGGGAGCTGTTTTTT.

The CDR3 coding sequence is TGTGCCAGCTCACCGCGACTAGCGGGGGGGCCATCAGATACGCAGTATTTT. Protein product: CASSPRLAGGPSDTQYF. The chain is built from TRBV18 and TRBJ2-3; 14 bases match TRBD2. The CDR3 runs to 17 residues. Germline V gene data show CDR1 as KGHSH and CDR2 as LQKENI. With 3 bases clipped from V and 4 bases from J, the junction kept 6 bases outside the gene matches.

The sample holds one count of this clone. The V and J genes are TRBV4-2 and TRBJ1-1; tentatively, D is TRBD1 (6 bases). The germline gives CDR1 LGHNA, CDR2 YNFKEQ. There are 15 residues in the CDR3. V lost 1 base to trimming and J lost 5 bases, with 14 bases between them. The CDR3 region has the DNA TGTGCCAGCAGCCAAGCCTTACAGGGATGGACTGAAGCTTTCTTT. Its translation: CASSQALQGWTEAFF.

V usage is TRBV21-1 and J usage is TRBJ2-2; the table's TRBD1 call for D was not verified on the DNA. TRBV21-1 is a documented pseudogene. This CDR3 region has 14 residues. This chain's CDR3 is CATRHGHPTGELFF. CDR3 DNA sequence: TGTGCCACCCGGCACGGACACCCCACCGGGGAGCTGTTTTTT.